This entry is about one T cell receptor (beta chain). Clones were sequenced by immunoSEQ multiplex PCR, and TCRdb holds only the in-frame ones, with some missing. The table shows fewer than 500,000 clones, with more than 70% occurring only once. These data are taken from a study of blood T cell repertoires in COVID-19. Overall study context: PBMCs, B-cell-depleted T cells, or T cells were the source of the cDNA or gDNA that made up the material.

Donors in Cohort 3 who had recovered were those with two negative PCRs, healthcare professional clearance, or resolution of their symptoms. The germline V and J ends were trimmed by 0 bases and 10 bases, with 9 bases remaining between them. The CDR3 consists of 12 residues. Germline-derived CDR1 and CDR2 are SGHDN and FVKESK. The sample taken for sequencing was PBMCs or T cells enriched from blood (not recorded which). The chain has TRBV14 and TRBJ1-1; tentatively, D is TRBD1 (6 bases). This clonotype was obtained from a man aged 25-40 years who had recovered from COVID-19. The CDR3 spells CASSQDRGGAFF. CDR3 nucleotide sequence: TGTGCCAGCAGCCAAGATCGAGGGGGAGCTTTCTTT.